What follows are 28 T cell receptor beta chains derived from one specimen sequenced in a study of blood T cell repertoires in COVID-19. Produced via immunoSEQ multiplex PCR; TCRdb's table is partial and in-frame only. The sample includes roughly 120,000 clones, about 86% of them seen just once. The material sequenced was peripheral blood. The receptor set was obtained from a woman in her fifties or sixties with active or convalescent COVID-19.

The chain recombines TRBV28 with TRBJ1-5, with D uncertain. CDR1 is MDHEN and CDR2 is SYDVKM in the germline V gene. V gave up 2 bases and J gave up 9 bases, with 8 bases separating them. The CDR3 runs 12 residues. DNA of the CDR3: TGTGCCAGCAGTTTAACGTCGGGGCCCCAGCATTTT. It codes for CASSLTSGPQHF.

This clone has only one observation. J is TRBJ1-5 and V is TRBV2; no clear D gene. Germline-derived CDR1 and CDR2 are SNHLY and FYNNEI. Trimming cost V 4 bases and J 0 bases, with 10 bases left between them. CDR3 length: 15 residues. The CDR3, as DNA: TGTGCCAGCAGTGGTTTCGGACTTAGCAATCAGCCCCAGCATTTT. Its protein product is CASSGFGLSNQPQHF.

Concerning this clone itself: This sample includes further DNA sequences coding for the same CDR3. The V and J genes are TRBV9 and TRBJ2-1; possibly TRBD1 for D (5 bases). The germline gives CDR1 SGDLS, CDR2 YYNGEE. The CDR3 extends over 15 amino acids. Trimming left V 0 bases short and J 1 base short, with 8 bases between. The CDR3 protein is CASSVGQGSYNEQFF. The CDR3 DNA reads as TGTGCCAGCAGCGTAGGGCAGGGTTCCTACAATGAGCAGTTCTTC.

V and J are TRBV28 and TRBJ2-7, with TRBD1 as a possible D gene (5 bases). Trimming left V 3 bases short and J 6 bases short, with 15 bases between. The CDR3 contains 14 residues. Per the germline V gene, CDR1 is MDHEN and CDR2 is SYDVKM. CDR3 amino acids: CASSFIPGLGEQYF. The DNA of the CDR3 is TGTGCCAGCAGTTTCATCCCAGGGTTGGGCGAGCAGTACTTC.

This chain links TRBV9 with TRBJ2-2; TRBD1 matches at 7 bases. The CDR3 is 16 amino acids. The V gene end was trimmed by 4 bases and the J gene end by 5 bases; junction bases not matched to a gene: 11. Germline CDR1 and CDR2: SGDLS and YYNGEE. CDR3: CASSSGQAARTGELFF. Written as DNA, the CDR3 is TGTGCCAGCAGCTCTGGACAGGCCGCGAGGACCGGGGAGCTGTTTTTT.

This chain joins TRBV12-3 or TRBV12-4 and TRBJ1-1; 8 bases map to TRBD1. The CDR3 runs 11 residues. V trimming: 4 bases; J trimming: 10 bases; junction bases outside the gene matches: 2. CDR3 DNA: TGTGCCAGCAGTTATCAGGGGGCAGCTTTCTTT. Encoded protein: CASSYQGAAFF.

This clone was picked up one time. J is TRBJ2-1 and V is TRBV5-8, with a weak D call TRBD1 (6 bases). Per germline, CDR1 SGHTS and CDR2 YDEGEE. V was clipped by 0 bases and J by 2 bases, with 18 bases between them. The CDR3 totals 18 residues. CDR3 DNA: TGTGCCAGCAGCTTGGGTAGGTTGGGGGCGATAACCTACAATGAGCAGTTCTTC. This codes for CASSLGRLGAITYNEQFF.

The chain combines TRBV9 with TRBJ2-1; the match to TRBD2 covers 9 bases. Germline V lookup: CDR1 SGDLS, CDR2 YYNGEE. J was trimmed by 3 bases and V by 5 bases; bases with no gene match: 9. The CDR3 loop spans 16 amino acids. The CDR3 DNA reads as TGTGCCAGCAGTCTCATAGCGGGGGCGATCTACAATGAGCAGTTCTTC. Protein sequence: CASSLIAGAIYNEQFF.

The DNA of the CDR3 is TGTGCCAGCAGTGATCCGGGACAGTTAAATTCACCCCTCCACTTT. Translated, it gives CASSDPGQLNSPLHF. The chain has TRBV6-2 or TRBV6-3 and TRBJ1-6; TRBD1 matches at 7 bases. Germline V CDR1 and CDR2: MNHEY, SVGEGT. J was trimmed by 7 bases and V by 5 bases; bases with no gene match: 8. The CDR3 contains 15 residues.

This CDR3 reads CASRGQLNTEAFF. The CDR3 nucleotides are TGTGCCAGCAGAGGACAGCTGAACACTGAAGCTTTCTTT. The chain uses TRBV6-4 and TRBJ1-1, with a tentative D call TRBD1 (6 bases). Trimming pared 6 bases from V and 0 bases from J, leaving 8 bases between. The CDR3 covers 13 residues. Germline loops: CDR1 MRHNA, CDR2 SNTAGT.

The chain joins TRBV9 to TRBJ1-5; TRBD1 aligns across 7 bases. The CDR3 has 20 residues. Trimming cost V 4 bases and J 0 bases; bases outside gene matches: 19. Germline CDR1 SGDLS, CDR2 YYNGEE. DNA for the CDR3: TGTGCCAGCAGCCATCCGAATGGGTCAGGGGGGCTACATAGCAATCAGCCCCAGCATTTT. This translates into CASSHPNGSGGLHSNQPQHF. Supplemented by reference TRBV9 and TRBJ1-5, the full variable domain reads DSGVTQTPKHLITATGQRVTLRCSPRSGDLSVYWYQQSLDQGLQFLIQYYNGEERAKGNILERFSAQQFPDLHSELNLSSLELGDSALYFCASSHPNGSGGLHSNQPQHFGDGTRLSIL.

J is TRBJ2-6 and V is TRBV28; TRBD1 matches at 9 bases. After removal of 6 bases from V and 1 base from J, the junction contained 7 bases not matched to a gene. This CDR3 comprises 17 residues. Per the germline V gene, CDR1 is MDHEN and CDR2 is SYDVKM. CDR3 nucleotides: TGTGCCAGCAGCGCCGGGACAGGGCTGTCTGGGGCCAACGTCCTGACTTTC. As protein: CASSAGTGLSGANVLTF. Full variable domain (missing parts from reference TRBV28 and TRBJ2-6): DVKVTQSSRYLVKRTGEKVFLECVQDMDHENMFWYRQDPGLGLRLIYFSYDVKMKEKGDIPEGYSVSREKKERFSLILESASTNQTSMYLCASSAGTGLSGANVLTFGAGSRLTVL.

The V and J genes are TRBV7-6 and TRBJ1-4; D gene unclear. V was trimmed by 0 bases and J by 3 bases, leaving 8 bases between them. The germline V gene has CDR1 SGHVS and CDR2 FNYEAQ. CDR3 length: 15 amino acids. As DNA, the CDR3 is TGTGCCAGCAGCTTAGCGGAGGGAGCTAATGAAAAACTGTTTTTT. Translating gives CASSLAEGANEKLFF.

CDR3 amino acids: CASSWGGHQPQHF. CDR3 nucleotide sequence: TGTGCCAGCAGTTGGGGGGGGCATCAGCCCCAGCATTTT. This chain joins TRBV12-3 or TRBV12-4 and TRBJ1-5, with D possibly matching TRBD1 (6 bases). The CDR3 sequence is 13 residues long. Between the trimmed V and J ends, which lost 4 bases and 5 bases, there was a span of 9 bases.

V and J are TRBV5-4 and TRBJ2-7, with D perhaps TRBD1 (5 bases). CDR1 SGHNT and CDR2 YYREEE come from the germline V gene (reference sequence). The CDR3 has 13 residues. The V end lost 1 base, the J end lost 2 bases, and 7 bases lay between the germline ends. The CDR3 DNA is TGTGCCAGCAGCTTGATGGACACCTACGAGCAGTACTTC. Translation gives CASSLMDTYEQYF.

In its sample, this clone was seen once. The V and J genes are TRBV10-3 and TRBJ2-6, with D perhaps matching TRBD1 (5 bases). Trimming took 9 bases from V and 3 from J, leaving 15 bases between them. CDR3 size: 15 residues. Germline V gives CDR1 ENHRY, CDR2 SYGVKD. The CDR3 spells CAIRNQGGGANVLTF. Here the CDR3 DNA reads TGTGCCATTAGGAACCAGGGTGGTGGGGCCAACGTCCTGACTTTC.

This chain connects TRBV7-2 to TRBJ2-1; possibly TRBD2 for D (6 bases). The germline gives CDR1 SGHTA, CDR2 FQGNSA. The CDR3 sequence is 13 residues long. Trimming took off 5 bases at V and 5 bases at J, with 10 bases between the two ends. CDR3 sequence (DNA): TGTGCCAGCAGCGCGACTAGAGACAATGAGCAGTTCTTC. Translated, it gives CASSATRDNEQFF.

The J gene is TRBJ1-5, the V gene TRBV28, with D possibly TRBD1 on 5 matching bases. V lost 6 bases and J lost 4, with 16 bases in between. The length of the CDR3 is 15 residues. CDR1 MDHEN and CDR2 SYDVKM come from the germline V gene. CDR3 amino acids: CASRSPQGANQPQHF. The CDR3 nucleotides are TGTGCCAGCAGGAGTCCGCAGGGTGCTAATCAGCCCCAGCATTTT.

This chain uses TRBV27 with TRBJ2-4; 9 bases align to TRBD1. The CDR3 loop spans 17 amino acids. J gave up 0 bases and V 2 bases, and 5 bases lay outside the gene matches. Germline V gene lookup returns CDR1 MNHEY and CDR2 SMNVEV (reference sequence). The CDR3 protein is CASSLRGTGIAKNIQYF. CDR3 DNA sequence: TGTGCCAGCAGTTTACGAGGGACAGGGATAGCCAAAAACATTCAGTACTTC.

The chain carries TRBV4-1 and TRBJ2-2; 12 bases agree with TRBD2. The CDR3 has 18 residues. The germline CDR1 and CDR2 sequences are MGHRA and YSYEKL. The junction had 12 bases not matched to a gene; V was cut back by 4 bases and J by 6 bases. The CDR3 reads CASSPRGPSGRAAGELFF. Here the CDR3 DNA reads TGCGCCAGCAGCCCGAGGGGCCCTAGCGGGAGGGCCGCCGGGGAGCTGTTTTTT.

The rearrangement uses TRBV19 and TRBJ1-6; D is ambiguous. Germline lookup yields CDR1 LNHDA and CDR2 SQIVND (reference sequence). V shed 4 bases and J shed 8 bases, with 6 bases lying between them. The CDR3 contains 12 residues. The CDR3 here is CASSTRDSPLHF. CDR3 coding DNA: TGTGCCAGTAGTACCCGAGATTCACCCCTCCACTTT. Supplemented by reference TRBV19 and TRBJ1-6, the full variable domain reads DGGITQSPKYLFRKEGQNVTLSCEQNLNHDAMYWYRQDPGQGLRLIYYSQIVNDFQKGDIAEGYSVSREKKESFPLTVTSAQKNPTAFYLCASSTRDSPLHFGNGTRLTVT.

The rearrangement links TRBV6-2 or TRBV6-3 to TRBJ2-5, with TRBD1 matching over 8 bases. The CDR3 sequence is 13 residues long. V lost 6 bases and J lost 5; bases outside the gene matches: 5. Looked up from germline, CDR1 is MNHEY and CDR2 is SVGEGT. The CDR3: CASSRGLGETQYF. For the CDR3, the DNA is TGTGCCAGCAGCAGGGGGCTGGGGGAGACCCAGTACTTC.

V usage is TRBV6-8 and J usage is TRBJ2-5, with 10 bases that match TRBD2. This CDR3 region has 15 residues. The germline gives CDR1 MNHGY, CDR2 SAAAGT. J was trimmed by 5 bases and V by 4 bases; bases with no gene match: 7. The CDR3 sequence: CASSSSGRADETQYF. For the CDR3, the DNA is TGTGCCAGCAGTTCCAGCGGGAGGGCCGACGAGACCCAGTACTTC.

The CDR3 DNA is TGTGCCAGCAGCCCCTGGTACAGGGGGCGAAAGGAAAAACTGTTTTTT. This codes for CASSPWYRGRKEKLFF. This rearrangement joins TRBV5-6 to TRBJ1-4; 9 nucleotides match TRBD1. CDR3 size: 16 residues. CDR1 is SGHDT, CDR2 YYEEEE, per germline. The J segment lost 8 bases and the V segment lost 4 bases, leaving 12 bases of the junction unmatched.

The chain joins TRBV5-6 to TRBJ1-2, with D unresolved. This CDR3 has 14 residues. Germline values: CDR1 SGHDT, CDR2 YYEEEE. Trimming took 0 bases from V and 4 from J, leaving 10 bases between them. Here the CDR3 DNA reads TGTGCCAGCAGCTTGGGCGTACGAACCTATGGCTACACCTTC. Amino acids: CASSLGVRTYGYTF.

The chain has TRBV5-6 and TRBJ2-5; tentatively, D is TRBD2 (6 bases). Germline V gene data show CDR1 as SGHDT and CDR2 as YYEEEE. V lost 1 base and J 3 bases, leaving 16 bases between the germline ends. The CDR3 extends over 16 amino acids. For the CDR3, the DNA is TGTGCCAGCAGCTTGTATGCCGGGCGGGGCGAAGAGACCCAGTACTTC. It is translated as CASSLYAGRGEETQYF.

The chain combines TRBV18 with TRBJ2-3; 8 nucleotides line up with TRBD1. This CDR3 has 14 amino acids. The junction had 6 bases not matched to a gene; V was cut back by 6 bases and J by 4 bases. CDR1 is KGHSH and CDR2 is LQKENI in the germline V gene. Here the CDR3 reads CASSPGGGADTQYF. CDR3 coding DNA: TGTGCCAGCTCTCCAGGGGGCGGCGCAGATACGCAGTATTTT. The full variable domain, with the rest looked up from reference TRBV18 and TRBJ2-3, is NAGVMQNPRHLVRRRGQEARLRCSPMKGHSHVYWYRQLPEEGLKFMVYLQKENIIDESGMPKERFSAEFPKEGPSILRIQQVVRGDSAAYFCASSPGGGADTQYFGPGTRLTVL.

The gene calls are TRBV4-3 and TRBJ1-6, with D uncertain. The CDR3 spans 14 residues. Between the trimmed V and J ends, which lost 0 bases and 8 bases, there was a span of 8 bases. Germline-derived CDR1 and CDR2 are LGHNA and YSLEER. The CDR3 loop is CASSQDRGDSPLHF. The CDR3 DNA reads TGCGCCAGCAGCCAAGATCGGGGAGATTCACCCCTCCACTTT.